The entry that follows covers one T cell receptor (beta chain) sequence. This sample is drawn from a study of blood T cell repertoires in COVID-19. V shed 5 bases, J shed 8 bases, and the junction held 11 bases outside the gene matches. The CDR3 sequence is 16 residues long. The germline V gene encodes CDR1 MNHEY and CDR2 SVGEGT. Sequencing used immunoSEQ multiplex PCR; TCRdb keeps in-frame clones, though not all of them. Of 55,000 to 75,000 clones in the sample, about 80% were seen once. It was during active infection that Seattle patients were enrolled and then longitudinally followed. The source of this sequence is a man at least 80 years old with COVID-19, enrolled during active disease. The gene calls are TRBV6-2 or TRBV6-3 and TRBJ1-4; 10 bases agree with TRBD1. Sequencing was performed on peripheral blood. The chain's CDR3 is CASSRRLGTGVEKLFF. CDR3 coding DNA: TGTGCCAGCAGTCGGCGCCTCGGGACAGGGGTCGAAAAACTGTTTTTT.